The clone carrying this T cell receptor (beta chain) was observed once. This sample is part of a study of blood T cell repertoires in COVID-19. This CDR3 has 14 amino acids. Trimming left V 9 bases short and J 4 bases short, with 18 bases between. The germline V gene has CDR1 SNHLY and CDR2 FYNNEI. Participants reported their clinical history, and cohort assignment relied on those reports. Two negative PCRs, clearance, or symptom resolution had been documented for recovered Cohort 3 donors. The repertoire was sequenced with immunoSEQ multiplex PCR; TCRdb's copy has only in-frame clones and lacks some. The sample has approximately 470,000 clones, 75% to 90% seen once; the top ten hold about 0.7%.

The TCR originated in a woman between 18 and 29 years old who had recovered from COVID-19. This rearrangement joins TRBV2 to TRBJ1-2; perhaps TRBD1 as D (5 bases). Sequencing was performed on PBMCs or T cells enriched from blood (not recorded which). CDR3 DNA sequence: TGTGCCAGTGTCAGGATCTTCGGGGGCTATGGCTACACCTTC. Translated: CASVRIFGGYGYTF.